This T cell receptor beta chain was identified during a study of technical replicates of blood from a few donors. The table came from immunoSEQ multiplex PCR; TCRdb's copy has only in-frame clones and leaves some out. The sample contains approximately 81,000 clones, approximately 75% of which appear only once. The CDR3 has 14 amino acids. V lost 3 bases, J lost 8 bases, and 14 bases lay in between. The germline V gene encodes CDR1 SGHTA and CDR2 FQGTGA. The chain employs TRBV7-3 and TRBJ2-1; D might be TRBD1 (5 bases). This TCR came from a human donor in good health. Some clones in this sample may be carry-over from other donors' samples. What was sequenced was PBMCs. The CDR3 DNA follows: TGTGCCAGCAGCTTCAGGGCCCACACGGATGAGCAGTTCTTC. Its protein is CASSFRAHTDEQFF.